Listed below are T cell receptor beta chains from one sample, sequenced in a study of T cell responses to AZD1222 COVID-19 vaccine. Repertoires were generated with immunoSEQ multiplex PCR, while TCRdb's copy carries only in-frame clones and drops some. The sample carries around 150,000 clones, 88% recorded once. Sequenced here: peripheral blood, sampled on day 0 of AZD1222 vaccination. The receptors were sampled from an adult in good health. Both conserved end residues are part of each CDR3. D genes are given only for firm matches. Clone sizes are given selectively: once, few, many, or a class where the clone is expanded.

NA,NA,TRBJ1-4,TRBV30,CAWRSWGQGEKLFF,TGTGCCTGGAGGTCGTGGGGGCAGGGTGAAAAACTGTTTTTT
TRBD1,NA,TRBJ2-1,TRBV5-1,CASSPGQVSYNEQFF,TGCGCCAGCAGCCCGGGACAGGTCTCCTACAATGAGCAGTTCTTC
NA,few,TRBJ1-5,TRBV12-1,CASSLDNPIQELGNQPQHF,TGTGCCAGCAGCTTAGATAACCCCATACAGGAGCTGGGCAATCAGCCCCAGCATTTT
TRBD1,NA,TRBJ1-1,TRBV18,CASSPRRQGAANTEAFF,TGTGCCAGCTCACCACGGAGACAGGGGGCAGCGAACACTGAAGCTTTCTTT
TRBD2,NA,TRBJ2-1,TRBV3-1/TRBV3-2,CASSHRTSGIADNEQFF,TGTGCCAGCAGCCACAGGACTAGCGGGATTGCCGACAATGAGCAGTTCTTC
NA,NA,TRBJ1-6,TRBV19,CASSIIGSPLHF,TGTGCCAGTAGTATTATAGGATCACCCCTCCACTTT
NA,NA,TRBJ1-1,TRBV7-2,CASSSFGANTEAFF,TGTGCCAGCAGCTCCTTCGGGGCGAACACTGAAGCTTTCTTT
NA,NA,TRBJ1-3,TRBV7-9,CASSTRTPAGNTIYF,TGTGCCAGCAGCACTCGGACCCCGGCGGGAAACACCATATATTTT
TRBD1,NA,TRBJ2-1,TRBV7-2,CASSLVYRGNEQFF,TGTGCCAGCAGCTTAGTCTACAGGGGGAATGAGCAGTTCTTC
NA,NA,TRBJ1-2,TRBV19,CASSISVGGYTF,TGTGCCAGTAGTATAAGCGTTGGAGGCTACACCTTC
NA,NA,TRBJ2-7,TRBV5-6,CASSGPGRYEQYF,TGTGCCAGCAGCGGGCCAGGCCGCTACGAGCAGTACTTC
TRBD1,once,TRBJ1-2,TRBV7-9,CASSPGTGHGYTF,TGTGCCAGCAGCCCGGGGACAGGTCATGGCTACACCTTC
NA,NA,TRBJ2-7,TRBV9,CASSVGAGPNYEQYF,TGTGCCAGCAGCGTTGGTGCGGGGCCGAACTACGAGCAGTACTTC
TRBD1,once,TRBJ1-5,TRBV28,CASSPETGSLSNQPQHF,TGTGCCAGCAGTCCAGAGACAGGGTCGTTGAGCAATCAGCCCCAGCATTTT
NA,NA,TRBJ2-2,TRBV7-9,CASSLGTGTGELFF,TGTGCCAGCAGCTTAGGGACGGGCACCGGGGAGCTGTTTTTT
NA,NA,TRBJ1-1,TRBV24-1,CATSDLHLTEAFF,TGTGCCACCAGTGATTTGCATCTCACTGAAGCTTTCTTT
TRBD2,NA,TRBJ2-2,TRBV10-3,CAISGRRPGPRLAGTNTGELFF,TGTGCCATCAGTGGTCGTCGTCCAGGACCAAGACTAGCGGGAACGAACACCGGGGAGCTGTTTTTT
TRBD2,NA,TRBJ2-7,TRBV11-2,CASSLSRASGSGEQYF,TGTGCCAGCAGCTTAAGCAGGGCTAGCGGGAGTGGCGAGCAGTACTTC
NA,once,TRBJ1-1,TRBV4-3,CASSQDVGGPAFF,TGCGCCAGCAGCCAAGACGTGGGGGGGCCAGCTTTCTTT
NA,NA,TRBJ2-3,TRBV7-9,CASSPPGALGTDTQYF,TGTGCCAGCAGCCCGCCGGGGGCCCTCGGCACAGATACGCAGTATTTT
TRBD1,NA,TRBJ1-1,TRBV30,CAWSNRDRGREAFF,TGTGCCTGGAGCAACCGGGACAGGGGGCGTGAAGCTTTCTTT
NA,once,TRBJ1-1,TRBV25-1,CASSPGVNTEAFF,TGTGCCAGCAGCCCAGGGGTGAACACTGAAGCTTTCTTT
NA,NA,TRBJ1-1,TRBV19,CASIRVGGNTEAFF,TGTGCCAGTATTAGGGTAGGGGGGAACACTGAAGCTTTCTTT
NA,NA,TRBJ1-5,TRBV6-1,CASSEERGIGNQPQHF,TGTGCCAGCAGTGAAGAAAGGGGAATAGGCAATCAGCCCCAGCATTTT
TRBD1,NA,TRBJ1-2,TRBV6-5,CASTPTGGVYGYTF,TGTGCCAGCACCCCGACAGGGGGGGTCTATGGCTACACCTTC
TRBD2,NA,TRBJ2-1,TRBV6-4,CASSDEAGVTEQFF,TGTGCCAGCAGTGACGAGGCGGGAGTCACTGAGCAGTTCTTC
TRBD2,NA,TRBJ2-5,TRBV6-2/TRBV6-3,CASSYGLAGKTQYF,TGTGCCAGCAGTTACGGGCTAGCGGGGAAGACCCAGTACTTC
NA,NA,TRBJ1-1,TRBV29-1,CSARDTEAFF,TGCAGCGCTCGGGACACTGAAGCTTTCTTT
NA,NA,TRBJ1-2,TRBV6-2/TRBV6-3,CASSYPGSYGYTF,TGTGCCAGCAGTTACCCGGGGAGCTATGGCTACACCTTC
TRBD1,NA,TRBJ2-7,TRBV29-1,CSVEAGTGISYEQYF,TGCAGCGTTGAAGCCGGGACAGGGATTTCCTACGAGCAGTACTTC
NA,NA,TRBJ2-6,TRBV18,CASSPLGQGLFSGANVLTF,TGTGCCAGCTCACCCCTCGGGCAGGGGCTATTCTCTGGGGCCAACGTCCTGACTTTC
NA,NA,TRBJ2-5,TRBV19,CASSIVTSAQETQYF,TGTGCCAGTAGTATAGTGACTAGTGCGCAAGAGACCCAGTACTTC
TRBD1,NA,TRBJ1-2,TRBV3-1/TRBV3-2,CASSQDRRTGDGYTF,TGTGCCAGCAGCCAAGATCGAAGGACAGGGGATGGCTACACCTTC
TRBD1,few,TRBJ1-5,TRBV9,CASSPGTDVQPQHF,TGTGCCAGCAGCCCCGGGACAGACGTTCAGCCCCAGCATTTT
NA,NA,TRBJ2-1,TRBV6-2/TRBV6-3,CASSLVLSTSYNEQFF,TGTGCCAGCAGTTTAGTTTTGAGCACCTCCTACAATGAGCAGTTCTTC
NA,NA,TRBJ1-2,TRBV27,CASSFGQSGNYGYTF,TGTGCCAGCAGTTTCGGACAGTCGGGGAACTATGGCTACACCTTC
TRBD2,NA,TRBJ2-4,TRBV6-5,CASSYSGDYQYF,TGTGCCAGCAGTTACTCGGGGGACTATCAGTACTTC
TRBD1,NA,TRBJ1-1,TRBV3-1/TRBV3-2,CASSRQGGEAFF,TGTGCCAGCAGCCGACAGGGGGGAGAGGCTTTCTTT
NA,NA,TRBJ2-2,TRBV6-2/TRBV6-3,CASSYLQRSQNTGELFF,TGTGCCAGCAGTTACCTTCAGCGGTCACAGAACACCGGGGAGCTGTTTTTT
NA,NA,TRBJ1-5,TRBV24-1,CATSDRQGTENQPQHF,TGTGCCACCAGTGATCGCCAAGGGACTGAAAATCAGCCCCAGCATTTT
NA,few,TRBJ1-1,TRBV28,CASSLQVMNTEAFF,TGTGCCAGCAGTTTACAGGTAATGAACACTGAAGCTTTCTTT
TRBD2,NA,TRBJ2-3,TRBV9,CASSVQAGATDTQYF,TGTGCCAGCAGCGTCCAAGCGGGAGCCACAGATACGCAGTATTTT
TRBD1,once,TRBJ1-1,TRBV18,CASSQRQGMDTEAFF,TGTGCCAGCTCACAGCGACAGGGGATGGACACTGAAGCTTTCTTT
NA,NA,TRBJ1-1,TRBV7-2,CASSATGWGTEAFF,TGTGCCAGCAGCGCAACAGGTTGGGGCACTGAAGCTTTCTTT
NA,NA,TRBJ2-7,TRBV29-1,CSVRLADEQYF,TGCAGCGTCCGATTAGCGGACGAGCAGTACTTC
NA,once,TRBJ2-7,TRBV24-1,CATSDLEGLVQYF,TGTGCCACCAGTGATTTGGAGGGATTGGTGCAGTACTTC
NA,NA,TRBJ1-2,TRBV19,CASSMSTGTNYGYTF,TGTGCCAGTAGTATGAGTACAGGGACGAACTATGGCTACACCTTC
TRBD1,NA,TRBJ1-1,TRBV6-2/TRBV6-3,CASSRQGSNTEAFF,TGTGCCAGCAGTCGACAGGGCTCGAACACTGAAGCTTTCTTT
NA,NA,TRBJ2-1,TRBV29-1,CSADMGLTINEQFF,TGCAGCGCCGACATGGGACTCACAATCAATGAGCAGTTCTTC